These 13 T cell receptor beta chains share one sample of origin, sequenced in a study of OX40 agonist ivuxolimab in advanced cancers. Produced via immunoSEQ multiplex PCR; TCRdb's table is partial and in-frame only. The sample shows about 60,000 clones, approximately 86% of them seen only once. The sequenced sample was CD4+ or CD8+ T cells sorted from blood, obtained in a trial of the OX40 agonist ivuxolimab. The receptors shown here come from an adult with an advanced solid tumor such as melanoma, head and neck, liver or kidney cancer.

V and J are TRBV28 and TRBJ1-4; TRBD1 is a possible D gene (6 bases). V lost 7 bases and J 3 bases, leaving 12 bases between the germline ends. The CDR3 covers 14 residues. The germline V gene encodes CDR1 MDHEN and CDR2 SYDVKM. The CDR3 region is CASTVQGANEKLFF. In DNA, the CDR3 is TGTGCCAGCACTGTACAGGGTGCTAATGAAAAACTGTTTTTT.

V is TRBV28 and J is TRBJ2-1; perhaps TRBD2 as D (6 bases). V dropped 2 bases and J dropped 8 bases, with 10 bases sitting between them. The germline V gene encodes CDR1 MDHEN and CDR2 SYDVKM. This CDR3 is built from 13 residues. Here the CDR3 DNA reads TGTGCCAGCAGTTTAGGGAGGAACCATGAGCAGTTCTTC. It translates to CASSLGRNHEQFF.

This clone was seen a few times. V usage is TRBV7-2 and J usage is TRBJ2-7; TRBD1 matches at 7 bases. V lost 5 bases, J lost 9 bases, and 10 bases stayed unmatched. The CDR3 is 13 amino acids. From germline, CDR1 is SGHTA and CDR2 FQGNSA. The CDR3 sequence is CASSPRQGGWQYF. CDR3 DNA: TGTGCCAGCAGCCCACGACAGGGTGGTTGGCAGTACTTC.

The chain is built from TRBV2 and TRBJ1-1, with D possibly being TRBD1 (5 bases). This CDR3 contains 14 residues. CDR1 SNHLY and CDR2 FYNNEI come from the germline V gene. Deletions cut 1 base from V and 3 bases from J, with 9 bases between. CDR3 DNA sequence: TGTGCCAGCAGTGAAGGGGGCTGGGACACTGAAGCTTTCTTT. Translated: CASSEGGWDTEAFF.

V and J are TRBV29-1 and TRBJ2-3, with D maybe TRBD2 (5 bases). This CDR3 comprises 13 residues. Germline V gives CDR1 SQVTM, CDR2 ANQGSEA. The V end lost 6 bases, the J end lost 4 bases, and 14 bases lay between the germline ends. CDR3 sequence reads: CSVSILVADTQYF. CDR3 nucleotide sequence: TGCAGCGTCAGCATACTAGTAGCAGATACGCAGTATTTT.

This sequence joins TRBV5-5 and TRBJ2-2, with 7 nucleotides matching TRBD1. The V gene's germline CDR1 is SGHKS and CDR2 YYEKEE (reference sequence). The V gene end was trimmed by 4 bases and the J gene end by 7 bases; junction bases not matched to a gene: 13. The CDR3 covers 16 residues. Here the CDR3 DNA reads TGTGCCAGCAGCCCCAATCCGACAGGGCTGGTCGGGGAGCTGTTTTTT. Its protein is CASSPNPTGLVGELFF.

The CDR3 DNA reads as TGTGCTAGTGCCGTGAACTGGGGGACCATATATTTT. It translates to CASAVNWGTIYF. The J gene is TRBJ1-3, the V gene TRBV12-5; D might be TRBD1 (5 bases). Germline lookup yields CDR1 LGHNT and CDR2 FRNRAP. V gave up 7 bases and J gave up 10 bases, with 14 bases separating them. This CDR3 comprises 12 residues.

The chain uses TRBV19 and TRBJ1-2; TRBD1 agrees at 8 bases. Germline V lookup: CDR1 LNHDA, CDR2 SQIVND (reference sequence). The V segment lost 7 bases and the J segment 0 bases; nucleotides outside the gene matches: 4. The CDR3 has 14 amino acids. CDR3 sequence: CASTGGIPNYGYTF. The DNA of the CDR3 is TGTGCCAGTACAGGGGGCATTCCTAACTATGGCTACACCTTC.

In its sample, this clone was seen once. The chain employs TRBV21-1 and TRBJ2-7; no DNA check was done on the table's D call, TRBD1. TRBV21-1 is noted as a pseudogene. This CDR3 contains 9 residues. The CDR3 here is CASVRDRVV. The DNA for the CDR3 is TGTGCCAGCGTCCGGGACAGGGTGGTC.

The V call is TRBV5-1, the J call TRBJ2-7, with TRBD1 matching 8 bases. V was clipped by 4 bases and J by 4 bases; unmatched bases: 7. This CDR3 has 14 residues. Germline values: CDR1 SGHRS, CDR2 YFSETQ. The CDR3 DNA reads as TGCGCCAGCAGCGGGGGGACAGGACAGTACGAGCAGTACTTC. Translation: CASSGGTGQYEQYF.

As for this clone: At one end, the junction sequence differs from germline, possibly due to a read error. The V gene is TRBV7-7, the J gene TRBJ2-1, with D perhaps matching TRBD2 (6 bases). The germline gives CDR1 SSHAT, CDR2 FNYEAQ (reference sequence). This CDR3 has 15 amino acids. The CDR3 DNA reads TGTGCTAGCAGCCTAACGGGACTTCATTACAATGAGCAGTTCTTC. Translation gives CASSLTGLHYNEQFF.

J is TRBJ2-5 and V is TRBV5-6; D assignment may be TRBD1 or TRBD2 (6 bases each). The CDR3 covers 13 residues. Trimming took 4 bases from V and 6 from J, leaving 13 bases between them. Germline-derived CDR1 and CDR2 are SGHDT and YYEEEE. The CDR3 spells CASSLGGGQTQYF. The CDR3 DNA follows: TGTGCCAGCAGCCTCGGAGGGGGGCAGACCCAGTACTTC.

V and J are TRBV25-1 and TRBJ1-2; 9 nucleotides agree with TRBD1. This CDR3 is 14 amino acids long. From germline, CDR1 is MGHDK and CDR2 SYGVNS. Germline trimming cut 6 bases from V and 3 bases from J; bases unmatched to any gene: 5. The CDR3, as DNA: TGTGCCAGCAGGCCTCGGACAGGGGACTATGGCTACACCTTC. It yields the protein CASRPRTGDYGYTF.